Here is one T cell receptor (beta chain) with its context. Its antigen specificity is not known. Base qualities are not provided; no much larger clone lies one nucleotide away. Receptor amplification or capture employed 5' RACE. Sequencing used an Illumina HiSeq 2500. A second PCR of roughly 7 to 11 cycles was run with a J-beta primer mix and a sample-barcoded 5' primer. A unique molecular identifier was introduced onto each TCR beta cDNA molecule by a template-switch 5' adaptor carrying 12 random nucleotides. Each sample yielded at least 2.5 million CDR3-containing paired-end reads. First-strand cDNA synthesis was performed from all RNA using the Mint cDNA synthesis kit, with priming by a TRBC-specific oligonucleotide. Following uracil-DNA glycosylase treatment, all cDNA underwent a first 18-cycle PCR with the universal primers M1SS and BC2_uni_R. The source study handled its data this way. Each sample was normalized by randomly selecting 1 million high-quality reads, each carrying a distinct molecular identifier. Reads with shared molecular identifiers were discarded instead of being binned into consensus sequences. CDR3 identification, clonotype clustering and error correction used MiTCR with a Q25 quality threshold and the strictest error-elimination algorithm. Lower-bound total TCR beta diversity was estimated with a nonparametric unseen species model using Euler transformation. The public reads were run again by TCRdb, first through fastp at Q25 and then through MiXCR, and only productive beta chains were kept. Rows with a matching CDR3 protein are joined into one entry that keeps the most common DNA and genes. The V and J calls and clone size are TCRdb's, not the authors'. Counted in this sample were 2 million or so distinct CDR3 sequences; about 50% of them appeared once. Of the sample, 2.1% is held by the ten largest clones.

These data are taken from a study of blood T cells in healthy people across ages (dated by TCRdb to 2013 to 2016). In terms of the full investigation: In model experiments, template switching captured roughly one uniquely barcoded TCR beta cDNA molecule for every two T cells. Donors of different ages were randomly distributed across sequencing lanes to avoid experimental bias. For two donors (one aged 18 to 29 and one aged 80 or older), the study analyzed two additional independent replicas of 1 million unique cDNA reads from the same blood draw. Using deep sequencing normalized with unique cDNA molecular identifiers, the study measured how TCR beta repertoire diversity changes with age. The donors were divided into four age groups: young (average around 17 years), middle-aged (roughly 40), aged (about 60) and long-lived (roughly 82).

Including the terminal cysteine and phenylalanine, the CDR3 comprises 19 residues. Only the CDR3 portion is preserved as DNA: 57 bases, with reading frame beginning at the first base. Trimming accounts for 1 base at V and 3 bases at J, while the number of junction bases matched to no gene is 10. The germline V gene provides CDR1 MGHRA and CDR2 YSYEKL. Donors were 39 systemically healthy Caucasian individuals from Russia aged about 6 to 100 years. Each donor gave ten milliliters of peripheral blood, drawn into EDTA-treated Vacutainer tubes. PBMCs were isolated by Ficoll-Paque density-gradient centrifugation, with at least 6 million obtained per sample. Trizol reagent was used to extract total RNA from PBMCs, with at least 5.5 micrograms per sample. For every donor, an aliquot of PBMCs went through flow cytometry to measure the percentages of naive CD45RAhigh/CD27high T cells. Beyond this particular receptor, the publication reports: Observed TCR beta diversity per million T cells fell roughly linearly with age, and a significant reduction was already apparent by age around 39. The long-lived group showed more naive CD4+ T cells, fewer expanded clones and increased TCR diversity than the aged group, suggesting age selection. Conclusive comparison of naive and antigen-experienced compartments was prevented by the profiling of bulk unsorted PBMCs. There was a strong correlation between observed TCR beta diversity and the percentage of naive T cells measured by flow cytometry. Donor CMV infection status was unknown, potentially confounding age-related changes in expanded clonotypes. Total diversity estimates from one million sequenced T cells were considered lower bounds and underestimates.

The rearranged chain carries TRBV4-1 and TRBJ1-4; 11 central bases correspond to TRBD1. This TCR was recovered from a woman in her 40s in good health. The sample taken for sequencing was blood. The CDR3 corresponds to CASSQAPGQGAHPNEKLFF. The DNA sequence is given as TGCGCCAGCAGCCAAGCTCCTGGACAGGGGGCGCATCCTAATGAAAAACTGTTTTTT.